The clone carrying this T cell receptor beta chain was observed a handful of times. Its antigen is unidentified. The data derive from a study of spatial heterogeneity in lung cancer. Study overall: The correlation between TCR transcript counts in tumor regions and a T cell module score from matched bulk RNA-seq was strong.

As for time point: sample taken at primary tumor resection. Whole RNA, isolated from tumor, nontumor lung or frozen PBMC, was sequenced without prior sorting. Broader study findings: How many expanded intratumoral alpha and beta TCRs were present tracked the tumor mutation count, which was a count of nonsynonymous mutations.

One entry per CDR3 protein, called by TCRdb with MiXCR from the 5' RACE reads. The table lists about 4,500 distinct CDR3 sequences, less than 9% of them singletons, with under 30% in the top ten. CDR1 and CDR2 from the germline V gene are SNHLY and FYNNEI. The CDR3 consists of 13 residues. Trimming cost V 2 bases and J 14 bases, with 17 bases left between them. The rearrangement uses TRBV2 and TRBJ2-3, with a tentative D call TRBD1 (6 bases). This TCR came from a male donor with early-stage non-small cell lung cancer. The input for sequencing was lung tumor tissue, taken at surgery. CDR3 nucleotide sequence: TGTGCCAGCAGTGAATATCCGGGACAAGGGGGGTATTTT. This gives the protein CASSEYPGQGGYF.